This T cell receptor (beta chain) was identified in a study of shared clonotypes between healthy human individuals. Study-level findings and limits: Researchers found naive subsets generally carried larger estimated richness than memory subsets. A few donors shared approximately 5% of their naive CD4 clonotypes. The study's rarefaction showed incomplete sorted-subset sequencing despite large depth.

Method: immunoSEQ multiplex PCR; TCRdb's copy keeps in-frame clones and lacks some. The repertoire holds roughly 2.5 million clones, with approximately 92% as singletons. A note on this clone: Its specificity is unknown.

The CDR3 is 13 amino acids. V was cut by 5 bases and J by 7 bases, with 11 bases left in between. The germline V gene has CDR1 MNHEY and CDR2 SVGAGI. Within Nashville, Tennessee resided all donors, each a Caucasian adult. The sequence was obtained from a man aged 18 to 30 in good health. The chain has TRBV6-5 and TRBJ2-2; D not resolved. The sequenced material came from naive CD4+ T cells sorted from blood. Subset here: CD45RA+ positively selected. For the CDR3, the DNA is TGTGCCAGCAGTCGCATAATTAGCGGGGAGCTGTTTTTT. Translation gives CASSRIISGELFF.